This is a list of T cell receptor beta chains from one sample in a study of cytomegalovirus exposure and HLA in healthy donors. The method was immunoSEQ multiplex PCR; TCRdb's version includes in-frame clones alone and lacks a portion of them. There are about 150,000 clones in the sample; approximately 80% occur only once, and 3% to 4% lies in the top ten. Sequenced sample: PBMCs. The receptor source for this set is a middle-aged woman in good health and CMV-seronegative. The conserved cysteine and the conserved F or W are not part of the CDR3 here. D genes are given only for firm matches.

d_call | v_call | cdr3_aa
TRBD2 | TRBV5-1 | ASSQAGEGYEQY
TRBD1 | TRBV28 | ASTTSWDRGQGYT
TRBD1 | TRBV27 | ASSSRDRFTGELF
. | TRBV11-3 | ASSLVSWTESYEQY
TRBD1 | TRBV7-9 | ASSSRDSLEKLF
. | TRBV30 | AWSMIGGIGNTIY
. | TRBV27 | ASTTNGELF
. | TRBV28 | ASSVIGTRYGYT
. | TRBV10-3 | AISEGNGVGAF
TRBD2 | TRBV9 | ASSVGGSGRGATDEQF
TRBD1 | TRBV19 | ASSSAQGVREKLF
. | TRBV5-6 | ASSLVGREETQY
. | TRBV18 | ASSPILTGTSGNTIY
. | TRBV5-1 | ASSLDRPMGTEAF
TRBD2 | TRBV27 | ASSRGLAGWNEQY
. | TRBV7-2 | ASSRQGNSGNTIY
. | TRBV2 | ASKISAETQY
. | TRBV7-9 | ASSSNQRKQY
TRBD2 | TRBV19 | ASSRGLAGAGELF
. | TRBV19 | ASSDRHADTQY
TRBD2 | TRBV5-6 | ASSQLAGGVEQF
TRBD1 | TRBV6-1 | ASSIGQGVNTEAF
TRBD1 | TRBV5-1 | ASSPPDRSSYEQY
. | TRBV7-4 | ASRNLGGGVSNQPQH
TRBD1 | TRBV5-1 | ASSWGQGLETQY
. | TRBV6-1 | ASSEALGGGTPSTDTQY
. | TRBV18 | ASSPGEGQRAF
. | TRBV7-9 | ASSLTAAEQF
TRBD1 | TRBV5-4 | ASSADRGLGNTIY
TRBD2 | TRBV15 | ATRGPLAGGPGELF
TRBD1 | TRBV5-4 | ASSSDRDTEAF
. | TRBV6-5 | ASSYLGAGDQETQY
. | TRBV7-7 | ASSSGEGTDTQY
. | TRBV7-2 | ASSPYLTSGEQY
. | TRBV6-5 | ASRHPVNTGELF
TRBD1 | TRBV28 | ASQRDRVATGELF
. | TRBV9 | ASSVVGGSAYGYT
. | TRBV19 | ASSTSGYEQY
TRBD1 | TRBV7-8 | ASSSSGQRNSPLH
TRBD1 | TRBV30 | AWSSGQGRATAWY
. | TRBV28 | ASSLVWPQEAF
TRBD1 | TRBV5-1 | ASSEPGQQGSLDGYT
TRBD1 | TRBV5-1 | ASSSRRDRVHEQY
TRBD1 | TRBV11-2 | ASSYGQGRDTEAF
TRBD1 | TRBV12-5 | AVRDRATNEKLF
. | TRBV29-1 | SVATVGTEAF
TRBD1 | TRBV6-1 | ASSEQGAIEQY
TRBD2 | TRBV11-2 | ASSQGGGSSYNEQF
TRBD2 | TRBV4-2 | ASSQGAGTSGPFGETQY
. | TRBV6-5 | ASSYGDLGNTEAF
TRBD1 | TRBV11-2 | ASSSPRGRDGYT
TRBD1 | TRBV6-6 | ASSSGTGGDYGYT
. | TRBV29-1 | SVEQGPDQPQH
TRBD2 | TRBV5-1 | ASSPTSGREETQY
TRBD2 | TRBV6-5 | ASKLAGGKTDTQY
. | TRBV11-3 | ASSLGGSGNTIY
. | TRBV29-1 | SVGVGASYNEQF
TRBD2 | TRBV7-8 | ASSLVAGAADTQY
TRBD1 | TRBV9 | ASSALTGTGPTEAF